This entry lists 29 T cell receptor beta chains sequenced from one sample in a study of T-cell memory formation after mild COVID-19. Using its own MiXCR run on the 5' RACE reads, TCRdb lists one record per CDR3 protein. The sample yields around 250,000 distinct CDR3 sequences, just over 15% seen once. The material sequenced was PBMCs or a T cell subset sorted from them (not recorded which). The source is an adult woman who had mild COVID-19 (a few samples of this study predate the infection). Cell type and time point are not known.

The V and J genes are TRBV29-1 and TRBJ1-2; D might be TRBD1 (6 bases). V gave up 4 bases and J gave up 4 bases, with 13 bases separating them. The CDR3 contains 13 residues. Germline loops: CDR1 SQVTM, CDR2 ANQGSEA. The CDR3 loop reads CSVGQEVGYGYTF. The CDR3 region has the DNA TGCAGCGTTGGACAGGAAGTAGGCTATGGCTACACCTTC.

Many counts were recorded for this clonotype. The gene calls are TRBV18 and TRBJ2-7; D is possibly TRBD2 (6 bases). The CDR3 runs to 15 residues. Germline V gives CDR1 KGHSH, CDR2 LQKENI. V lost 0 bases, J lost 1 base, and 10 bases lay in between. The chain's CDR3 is CASSPPMRGSYEQYF. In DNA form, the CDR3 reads TGTGCCAGCTCACCACCGATGCGGGGTTCCTACGAGCAGTACTTC.

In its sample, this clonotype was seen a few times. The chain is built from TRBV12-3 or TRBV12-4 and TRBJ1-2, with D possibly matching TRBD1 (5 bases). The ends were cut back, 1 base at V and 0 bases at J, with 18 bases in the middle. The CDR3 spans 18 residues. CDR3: CASSLGFRDGRANYGYTF. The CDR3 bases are TGTGCCAGCAGTTTAGGCTTTCGGGACGGACGAGCTAACTATGGCTACACCTTC.

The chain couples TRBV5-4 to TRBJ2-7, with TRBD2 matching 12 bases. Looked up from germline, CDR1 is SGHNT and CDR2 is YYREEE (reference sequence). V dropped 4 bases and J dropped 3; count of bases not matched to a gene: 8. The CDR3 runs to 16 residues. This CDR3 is CASSPSLAGGFYEQYF. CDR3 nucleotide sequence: TGTGCCAGCAGCCCATCCCTAGCGGGGGGGTTCTACGAGCAGTACTTC.

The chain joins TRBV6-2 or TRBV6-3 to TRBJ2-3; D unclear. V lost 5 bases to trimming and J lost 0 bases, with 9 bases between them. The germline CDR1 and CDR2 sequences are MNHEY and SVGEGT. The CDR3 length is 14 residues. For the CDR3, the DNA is TGTGCCAGCAGTCCGCTAGAGAGCACAGATACGCAGTATTTT. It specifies CASSPLESTDTQYF.

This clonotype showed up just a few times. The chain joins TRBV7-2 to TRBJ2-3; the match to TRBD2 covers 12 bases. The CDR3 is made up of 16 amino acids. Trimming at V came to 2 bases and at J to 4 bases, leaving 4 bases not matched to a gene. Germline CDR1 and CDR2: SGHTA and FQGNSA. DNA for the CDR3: TGTGCCAGCAGCTTAAGTCTAGCGGGAGGGGCAGATACGCAGTATTTT. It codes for CASSLSLAGGADTQYF.

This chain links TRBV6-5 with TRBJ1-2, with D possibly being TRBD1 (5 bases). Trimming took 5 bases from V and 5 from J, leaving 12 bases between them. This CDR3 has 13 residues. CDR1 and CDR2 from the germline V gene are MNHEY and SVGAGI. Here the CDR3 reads CASSLTGAYGYTF. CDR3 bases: TGTGCCAGCAGTCTTACAGGTGCTTATGGCTACACCTTC.

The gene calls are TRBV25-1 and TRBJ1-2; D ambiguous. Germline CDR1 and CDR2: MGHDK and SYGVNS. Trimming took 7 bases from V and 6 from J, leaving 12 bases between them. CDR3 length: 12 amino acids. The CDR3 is CASMDRADGYTF. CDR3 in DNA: TGTGCCAGCATGGACCGGGCGGATGGCTACACCTTC.

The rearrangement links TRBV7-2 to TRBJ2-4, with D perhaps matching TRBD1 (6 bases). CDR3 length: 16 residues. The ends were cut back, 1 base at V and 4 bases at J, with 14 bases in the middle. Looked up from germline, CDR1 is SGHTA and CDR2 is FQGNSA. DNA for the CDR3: TGTGCCAGCAGCTTAGGAGGGGGTCCACAAAAAAACATTCAGTACTTC. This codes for CASSLGGGPQKNIQYF.

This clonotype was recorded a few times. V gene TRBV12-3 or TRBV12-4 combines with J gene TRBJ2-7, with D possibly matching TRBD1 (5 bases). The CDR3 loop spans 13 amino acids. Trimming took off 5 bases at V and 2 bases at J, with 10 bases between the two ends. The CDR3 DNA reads TGTGCCAGCAGTCCGACAGCAACCTACGAGCAGTACTTC. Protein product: CASSPTATYEQYF.

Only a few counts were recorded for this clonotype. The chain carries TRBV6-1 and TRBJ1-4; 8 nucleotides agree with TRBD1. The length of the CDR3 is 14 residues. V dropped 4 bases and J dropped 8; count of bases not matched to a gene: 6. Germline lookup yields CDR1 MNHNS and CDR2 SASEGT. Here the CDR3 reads CASSADRGGEKLFF. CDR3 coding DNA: TGTGCCAGCAGTGCAGACAGGGGAGGAGAAAAACTGTTTTTT.

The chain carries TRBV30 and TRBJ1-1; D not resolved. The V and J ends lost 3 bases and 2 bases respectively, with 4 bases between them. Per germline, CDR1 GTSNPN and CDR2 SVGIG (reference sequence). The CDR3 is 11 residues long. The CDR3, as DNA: TGTGCCTGGAGACGAAACACTGAAGCTTTCTTT. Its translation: CAWRRNTEAFF.

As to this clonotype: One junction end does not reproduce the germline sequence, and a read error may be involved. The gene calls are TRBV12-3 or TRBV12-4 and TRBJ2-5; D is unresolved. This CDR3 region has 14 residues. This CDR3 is CSSSLTWYQETQYF. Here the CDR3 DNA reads TGTTCCAGCAGTTTAACCTGGTACCAAGAGACCCAGTACTTC.

DNA of the CDR3: TGCAGCGTTGGGGACCGAAACACTGAAGCTTTCTTT. Protein: CSVGDRNTEAFF. This chain joins TRBV29-1 and TRBJ1-1, with a tentative D call TRBD1 (5 bases). The CDR3 covers 12 residues. Per germline, CDR1 SQVTM and CDR2 ANQGSEA. Trimming removed 4 bases at V and 2 bases at J, with 8 bases between.

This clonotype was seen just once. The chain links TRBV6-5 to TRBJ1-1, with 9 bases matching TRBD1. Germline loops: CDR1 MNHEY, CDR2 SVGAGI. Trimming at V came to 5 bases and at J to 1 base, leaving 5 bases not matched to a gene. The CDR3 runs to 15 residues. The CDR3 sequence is CASSKDRGWNTEAFF. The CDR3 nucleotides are TGTGCCAGCAGTAAAGACAGGGGGTGGAACACTGAAGCTTTCTTT.

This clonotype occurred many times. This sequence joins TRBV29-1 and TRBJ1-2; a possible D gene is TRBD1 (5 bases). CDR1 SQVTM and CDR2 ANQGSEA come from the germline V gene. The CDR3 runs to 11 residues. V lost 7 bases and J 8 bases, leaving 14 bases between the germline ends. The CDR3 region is CSAWGSVGYTF. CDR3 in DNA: TGCAGCGCCTGGGGGTCTGTCGGCTACACCTTC. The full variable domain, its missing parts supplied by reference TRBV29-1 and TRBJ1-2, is SAVISQKPSRDICQRGTSLTIQCQVDSQVTMMFWYRQQPGQSLTLIATANQGSEATYESGFVIDKFPISRPNLTFSTLTVSNMSPEDSSIYLCSAWGSVGYTFGSGTRLTVV.

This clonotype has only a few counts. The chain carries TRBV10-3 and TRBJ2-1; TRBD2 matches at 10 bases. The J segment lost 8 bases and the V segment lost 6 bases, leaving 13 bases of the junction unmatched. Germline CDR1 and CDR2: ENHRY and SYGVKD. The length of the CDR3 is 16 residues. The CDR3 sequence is CAISGSGLAGADEQFF. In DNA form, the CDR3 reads TGTGCCATCAGCGGATCCGGTCTAGCGGGAGCAGATGAGCAGTTCTTC.

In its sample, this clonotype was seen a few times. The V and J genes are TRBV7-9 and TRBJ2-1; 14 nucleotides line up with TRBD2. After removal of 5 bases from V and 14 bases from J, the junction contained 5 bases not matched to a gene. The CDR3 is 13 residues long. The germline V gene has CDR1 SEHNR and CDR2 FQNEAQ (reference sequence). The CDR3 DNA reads TGTGCCAGCAGCCCAGGACTAGCGGGAGGCAAGTTCTTC. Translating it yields CASSPGLAGGKFF.

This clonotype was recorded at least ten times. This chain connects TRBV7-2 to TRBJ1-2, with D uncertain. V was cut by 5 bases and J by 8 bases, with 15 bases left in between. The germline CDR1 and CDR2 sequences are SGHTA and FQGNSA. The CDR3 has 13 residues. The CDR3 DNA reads TGTGCCAGCAGCCAAGGACCGGAGAGGGGCTACACCTTC. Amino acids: CASSQGPERGYTF. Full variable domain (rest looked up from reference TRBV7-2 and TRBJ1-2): GAGVSQSPSNKVTEKGKDVELRCDPISGHTALYWYRQSLGQGLEFLIYFQGNSAPDKSGLPSDRFSAERTGGSVSTLTIQRTQQEDSAVYLCASSQGPERGYTFGSGTRLTVV.

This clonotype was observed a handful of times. CDR3 region: CASSPLAGVRNEQYF. The CDR3 DNA reads TGTGCCAGCAGTCCCCTGGCGGGAGTAAGGAACGAGCAGTACTTC. The chain recombines TRBV3-1 with TRBJ2-7; 7 bases line up with TRBD2. Trimming removed 6 bases from V and 5 bases from J; junction bases left unmatched: 13. The CDR3 is 15 amino acids. CDR1 is LGHDT, CDR2 YNNKEL, per germline (reference sequence).

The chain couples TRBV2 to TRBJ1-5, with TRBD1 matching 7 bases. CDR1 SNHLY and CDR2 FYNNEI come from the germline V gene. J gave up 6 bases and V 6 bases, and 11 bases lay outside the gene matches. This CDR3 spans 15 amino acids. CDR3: CASRVDREGFQPQHF. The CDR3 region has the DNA TGTGCCAGCAGAGTAGACAGGGAAGGCTTTCAGCCCCAGCATTTT.

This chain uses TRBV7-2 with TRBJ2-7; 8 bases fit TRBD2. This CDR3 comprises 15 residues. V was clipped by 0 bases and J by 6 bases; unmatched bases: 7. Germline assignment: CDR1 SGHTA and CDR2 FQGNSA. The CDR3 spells CASSLAAGTRSEQYF. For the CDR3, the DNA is TGTGCCAGCAGCTTAGCGGCAGGGACTAGGAGCGAGCAGTACTTC. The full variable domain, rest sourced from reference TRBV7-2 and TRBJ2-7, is GAGVSQSPSNKVTEKGKDVELRCDPISGHTALYWYRQSLGQGLEFLIYFQGNSAPDKSGLPSDRFSAERTGGSVSTLTIQRTQQEDSAVYLCASSLAAGTRSEQYFGPGTRLTVT.

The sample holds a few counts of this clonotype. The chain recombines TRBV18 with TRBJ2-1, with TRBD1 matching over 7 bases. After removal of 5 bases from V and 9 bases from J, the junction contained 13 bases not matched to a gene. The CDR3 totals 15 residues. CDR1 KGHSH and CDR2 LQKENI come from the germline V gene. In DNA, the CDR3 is TGTGCCAGCTCATCAGGGGGTAACTCTCTCGTTGAGCAGTTCTTC. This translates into CASSSGGNSLVEQFF.

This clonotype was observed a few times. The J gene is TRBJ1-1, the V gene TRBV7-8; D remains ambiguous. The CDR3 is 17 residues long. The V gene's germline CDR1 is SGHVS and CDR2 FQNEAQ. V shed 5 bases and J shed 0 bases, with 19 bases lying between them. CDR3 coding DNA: TGTGCCAGCAGCCCCGGAGAGGGAGGCCACATGAACACTGAAGCTTTCTTT. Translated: CASSPGEGGHMNTEAFF.

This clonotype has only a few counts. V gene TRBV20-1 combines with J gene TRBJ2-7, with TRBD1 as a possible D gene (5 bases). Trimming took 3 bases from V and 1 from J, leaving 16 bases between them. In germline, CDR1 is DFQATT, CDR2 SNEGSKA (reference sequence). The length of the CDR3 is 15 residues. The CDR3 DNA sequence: TGCAGTGCTAGTCCCGTTGACAGTCGTTCCTACGAGCAGTACTTC. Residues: CSASPVDSRSYEQYF.

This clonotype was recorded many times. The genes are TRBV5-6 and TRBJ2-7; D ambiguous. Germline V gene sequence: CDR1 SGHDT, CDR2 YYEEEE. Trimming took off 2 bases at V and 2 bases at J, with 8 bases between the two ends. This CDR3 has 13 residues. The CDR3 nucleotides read TGTGCCAGCAGCTTAGAGCAGCCCTACGAGCAGTACTTC. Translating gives CASSLEQPYEQYF.

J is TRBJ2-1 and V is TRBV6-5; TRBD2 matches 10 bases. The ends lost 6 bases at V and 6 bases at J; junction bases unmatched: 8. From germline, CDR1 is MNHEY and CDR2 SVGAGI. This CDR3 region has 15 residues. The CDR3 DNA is TGTGCCAGCAGCTTAACGACTAGCGGGTTCAATGAGCAGTTCTTC. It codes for CASSLTTSGFNEQFF.

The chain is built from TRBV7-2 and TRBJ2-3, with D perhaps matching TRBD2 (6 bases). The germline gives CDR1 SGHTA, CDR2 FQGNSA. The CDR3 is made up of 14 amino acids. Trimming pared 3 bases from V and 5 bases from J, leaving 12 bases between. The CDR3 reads CASSLWRDRDTQYF. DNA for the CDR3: TGTGCCAGCAGCTTGTGGAGGGATCGAGATACGCAGTATTTT.

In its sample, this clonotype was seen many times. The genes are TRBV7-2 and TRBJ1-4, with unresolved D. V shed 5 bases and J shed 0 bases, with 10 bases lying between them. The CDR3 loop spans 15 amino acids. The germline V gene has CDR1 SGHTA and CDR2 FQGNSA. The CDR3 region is CASSRMRTTNEKLFF. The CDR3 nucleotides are TGTGCCAGCAGCCGTATGAGAACAACTAATGAAAAACTGTTTTTT.